Presented here are 24 T cell receptor beta chains from one specimen sequenced in a study of blood T cell repertoires in COVID-19. The repertoire was sequenced with immunoSEQ multiplex PCR; TCRdb's copy has only in-frame clones and lacks some. The sample holds 450,000 to 500,000 clones, more than 85% seen once. Material for sequencing was PBMCs or T cells enriched from blood (not recorded which). All receptors come from a woman aged 60-70 years who had recovered from COVID-19.

The chain combines TRBV12-5 with TRBJ2-1, with D hard to call. Trimming shortened V by 2 bases and J by 7 bases, and 6 bases separated the two germline ends. The germline V gene has CDR1 LGHNT and CDR2 FRNRAP. The CDR3 is 12 amino acids. This chain's CDR3 is CASGLLRNEQFF. The CDR3 bases are TGTGCTAGTGGTTTGTTGAGGAATGAGCAGTTCTTC.

This sequence joins TRBV5-1 and TRBJ1-3; unclear D gene. Trimming removed 1 base from V and 3 bases from J, with 11 bases in between. The length of the CDR3 is 15 residues. CDR1 and CDR2 from the germline V gene are SGHRS and YFSETQ. The CDR3 DNA reads TGCGCCAGCAGCTTGAGTTTTGGTAGTGGAAACACCATATATTTT. This encodes CASSLSFGSGNTIYF.

The V gene is TRBV11-3, the J gene TRBJ2-4, with a possible D match to TRBD1 (8 bases). V lost 4 bases and J 0 bases, leaving 22 bases between the germline ends. The CDR3 spans 19 residues. CDR1 and CDR2 from the germline V gene are SGHNT and YENEEA. In nucleotides, the CDR3 is TGTGCCAGCAGCTATAGGAGGGGGGGACAGGTTCTAGCCAAAAACATTCAGTACTTC. This sequence encodes CASSYRRGGQVLAKNIQYF. The full variable domain, with the rest looked up from reference TRBV11-3 and TRBJ2-4, is EAGVVQSPRYKIIEKKQPVAFWCNPISGHNTLYWYLQNLGQGPELLIRYENEEAVDDSQLPKDRFSAERLKGVDSTLKIQPAELGDSAVYLCASSYRRGGQVLAKNIQYFGAGTRLSVL.

The rearrangement links TRBV6-1 to TRBJ1-2, with 7 bases that match TRBD1. Looked up from germline, CDR1 is MNHNS and CDR2 is SASEGT. The CDR3 is 13 amino acids. J gave up 8 bases and V 7 bases, and 10 bases lay outside the gene matches. The DNA for the CDR3 is TGTGCCAGCACCGGAACAGGGGTCGGGGGCTACACCTTC. It specifies CASTGTGVGGYTF.

This clone was seen more than once but under ten times. The rearrangement links TRBV28 to TRBJ2-1; 8 positions match TRBD1. V was clipped by 6 bases and J by 0 bases; unmatched bases: 4. CDR1 MDHEN and CDR2 SYDVKM come from the germline V gene. The CDR3 contains 15 residues. The CDR3 nucleotides are TGTGCCAGCAGCGGGACAGGCCTCTCCTACAATGAGCAGTTCTTC. Translation gives CASSGTGLSYNEQFF.

The CDR3 DNA reads TGCGCCAGCAGCCTTACAGGTCCCAACACCGGGGAGCTGTTTTTT. It encodes CASSLTGPNTGELFF. V and J are TRBV5-1 and TRBJ2-2; maybe TRBD1 (5 bases). Per germline, CDR1 SGHRS and CDR2 YFSETQ. CDR3 length: 15 residues. V was clipped by 4 bases and J by 2 bases, with 12 bases between them.

The V call is TRBV24-1, the J call TRBJ2-5, with D perhaps matching TRBD2 (6 bases). There are 16 residues in the CDR3. Trimming removed 5 bases from V and 4 bases from J, with 19 bases in between. Germline V CDR1 and CDR2: KGHDR, SFDVKD. The CDR3 region is CATSARRGIFPETQYF. For the CDR3, the DNA is TGTGCCACCAGTGCAAGGAGGGGAATTTTCCCAGAGACCCAGTACTTC.

V and J are TRBV19 and TRBJ2-1; D is ambiguous. The V end was cut by 5 bases, the J end by 9 bases, with 11 bases between. CDR3 length: 12 residues. CDR1 and CDR2 (germline): LNHDA, SQIVND (reference sequence). CDR3 protein: CASSGALSEQFF. CDR3 in DNA: TGTGCCAGTAGTGGTGCCCTGAGTGAGCAGTTCTTC.

The chain links TRBV12-3 or TRBV12-4 to TRBJ2-1; a weak D match, TRBD2 (5 bases). Deletions cut 3 bases from V and 9 bases from J, with 9 bases between. This CDR3 contains 12 residues. CDR3 residues: CASSFGVGEQFF. CDR3 DNA: TGTGCCAGCAGTTTCGGGGTGGGTGAGCAGTTCTTC.

This rearrangement joins TRBV27 to TRBJ1-6; 8 nucleotides align to TRBD1. With 5 bases clipped from V and 10 bases from J, the junction kept 7 bases outside the gene matches. The CDR3 loop spans 14 amino acids. Germline loops: CDR1 MNHEY, CDR2 SMNVEV (reference sequence). CDR3 amino acids: CASSQRQGTSPLHF. As DNA, the CDR3 is TGTGCCAGCAGTCAACGACAGGGGACATCACCCCTCCACTTT.

A remark on this clone: Other DNA sequences from this sample encode an identical CDR3 as well. J is TRBJ1-3 and V is TRBV3-1 (or the pseudogene TRBV3-2); 7 bases agree with TRBD1. Germline V gene sequence: CDR1 LGHDT, CDR2 YNNKEL (reference sequence). J lost 2 bases, V lost 4 bases, and 5 bases had no gene match. This CDR3 comprises 15 residues. As DNA, the CDR3 is TGTGCCAGCAGCCGGTTGACAGGGACTGGAAACACCATATATTTT. Amino acids: CASSRLTGTGNTIYF.

The chain carries TRBV18 and TRBJ2-5, with D maybe TRBD1 (5 bases). Germline CDR1 is KGHSH and CDR2 is LQKENI. The CDR3 consists of 15 residues. Trimming cost V 0 bases and J 4 bases, with 12 bases left between them. The chain's CDR3 is CASSPPSGLGETQYF. The DNA of the CDR3 is TGTGCCAGCTCACCACCCTCAGGGCTAGGAGAGACCCAGTACTTC.

The gene calls are TRBV9 and TRBJ2-1, with 7 bases lining up with TRBD1. Unmatched junction bases numbered 10, after V lost 4 bases and J lost 6 bases. This CDR3 has 15 amino acids. The germline CDR1 and CDR2 sequences are SGDLS and YYNGEE. Here the CDR3 reads CASSPGGQLINEQFF. CDR3 nucleotide sequence: TGTGCCAGCAGCCCTGGGGGACAGCTTATCAATGAGCAGTTCTTC.

The chain recombines TRBV7-9 with TRBJ2-7, with unresolved D. V gave up 1 base and J gave up 6 bases, with 22 bases separating them. The CDR3 spans 17 residues. In germline, CDR1 is SEHNR, CDR2 FQNEAQ (reference sequence). The CDR3: CASSLVKFALGKSEQYF. The CDR3 DNA is TGTGCCAGCAGCTTAGTAAAGTTCGCGCTAGGAAAAAGCGAGCAGTACTTC.

The DNA of the CDR3 is TGTGCCAGCAGCTTACTAGGGGGTCGAGATACGCAGTATTTT. Encoded protein: CASSLLGGRDTQYF. The chain combines TRBV7-2 with TRBJ2-3, with D possibly being TRBD1 (6 bases). CDR3 length: 14 residues. Trimming stripped 2 bases from V and 5 bases from J, with 11 bases between. Germline assignment: CDR1 SGHTA and CDR2 FQGNSA.

The gene calls are TRBV27 and TRBJ2-1; 7 bases fit TRBD1. Germline V gene lookup returns CDR1 MNHEY and CDR2 SMNVEV (reference sequence). The CDR3 loop spans 13 amino acids. V dropped 8 bases and J dropped 8; count of bases not matched to a gene: 9. CDR3 DNA sequence: TGTGCCAGCGTCGACAGGGAAAGAGATGAGCAGTTCTTC. Translated: CASVDRERDEQFF.

This clone was observed once. V is TRBV6-5 and J is TRBJ2-1; 9 nucleotides line up with TRBD1. V lost 6 bases, J lost 10 bases, and 13 bases stayed unmatched. Germline lookup yields CDR1 MNHEY and CDR2 SVGAGI. The CDR3 runs to 15 residues. CDR3 bases: TGTGCCAGCAGCAGGCCTCCGGGACAGGGTGGCGAGCAGTTCTTC. Its translation: CASSRPPGQGGEQFF.

The chain joins TRBV10-1 to TRBJ1-2; the match to TRBD1 covers 9 bases. Germline V gene lookup returns CDR1 WNHNN and CDR2 SYGVQD (reference sequence). V gave up 2 bases and J gave up 8 bases; unmatched junction bases: 3. The CDR3 spans 13 residues. The CDR3 nucleotides are TGCGCCAGCAGTGAGGACAGGGGGGGCGGCTACACCTTC. It specifies CASSEDRGGGYTF.

This clone was found once. The V and J genes are TRBV2 and TRBJ1-2; 9 bases map to TRBD1. J was trimmed by 1 base and V by 8 bases; bases with no gene match: 2. This CDR3 region has 13 residues. CDR1 is SNHLY and CDR2 is FYNNEI in the germline V gene. Here the CDR3 reads CASRDRVNYGYTF. For the CDR3, the DNA is TGTGCCAGCCGGGACAGGGTTAACTATGGCTACACCTTC.

The gene calls are TRBV2 and TRBJ1-4; 9 bases align to TRBD1. Germline V CDR1 and CDR2: SNHLY, FYNNEI. CDR3 length equals 15 residues. Trimming at V came to 6 bases and at J to 7 bases, leaving 9 bases not matched to a gene. CDR3 sequence (DNA): TGTGCCAGCAGAAAAGAGACAGGGGGTGGTGAAAAACTGTTTTTT. This sequence encodes CASRKETGGGEKLFF.

The DNA of the CDR3 is TGTGCCTGGAGTGTGGGGCCGAACACTGAAGCTTTCTTT. As protein: CAWSVGPNTEAFF. This chain joins TRBV30 and TRBJ1-1, with D possibly matching TRBD1 (5 bases). The CDR3 is made up of 13 amino acids. V shed 0 bases and J shed 1 base, with 6 bases lying between them. Germline loops: CDR1 GTSNPN, CDR2 SVGIG (reference sequence).

This chain connects TRBV11-2 to TRBJ1-5, with TRBD1 matching over 12 bases. The CDR3 extends over 17 amino acids. The V segment lost 8 bases and the J segment 2 bases; nucleotides outside the gene matches: 10. Germline V gives CDR1 SGHAT, CDR2 FQNNGV. The DNA of the CDR3 is TGTGCCAGCGGTGTCGGGACAGGGGGCTCGGGCAATCAGCCCCAGCATTTT. Its translation: CASGVGTGGSGNQPQHF. Based on the CDR3 plus reference TRBV11-2 and TRBJ1-5, the full variable domain is EAGVAQSPRYKIIEKRQSVAFWCNPISGHATLYWYQQILGQGPKLLIQFQNNGVVDDSQLPKDRFSAERLKGVDSTLKIQPAKLEDSAVYLCASGVGTGGSGNQPQHFGDGTRLSIL.

The V and J genes are TRBV11-2 and TRBJ1-2, with D unresolved. The V end was cut by 2 bases, the J end by 2 bases, with 9 bases between. Germline V lookup: CDR1 SGHAT, CDR2 FQNNGV. The CDR3 is 14 amino acids. The CDR3 nucleotides read TGTGCCAGCAGCTTATGGCGGAGCAACTATGGCTACACCTTC. The encoded protein is CASSLWRSNYGYTF. Looking up the rest from reference TRBV11-2 and TRBJ1-2 gives the full variable domain: EAGVAQSPRYKIIEKRQSVAFWCNPISGHATLYWYQQILGQGPKLLIQFQNNGVVDDSQLPKDRFSAERLKGVDSTLKIQPAKLEDSAVYLCASSLWRSNYGYTFGSGTRLTVV.

V gene TRBV29-1 combines with J gene TRBJ2-3; tentative D call: TRBD1 (6 bases). Germline CDR1 SQVTM, CDR2 ANQGSEA. V lost 7 bases, J lost 3 bases, and 14 bases lay in between. CDR3 length: 13 residues. The CDR3, as DNA: TGCAGCGGGGAATGGGGGCCGACAGATACGCAGTATTTT. Translation: CSGEWGPTDTQYF.